This T cell receptor beta chain is drawn from a study of identical twins. Turning to this clonotype: Its antigen is not known.

Study-level points and caveats: Where out-of-frame alpha sequences were twin-shared, they showed excess low generation probability. In cord blood, abundant beta clonotypes had fewer insertions; memory showed no trend.

TCRdb redid the calling of the 5' RACE reads with MiXCR, one entry per CDR3 protein. The sample holds about 810,000 distinct CDR3 sequences; approximately 13% are singletons and the top ten take 1.5% to 2%. The germline V and J ends were trimmed by 5 bases and 7 bases, with 9 bases remaining between them. CDR1 is MNHEY and CDR2 is SVGEGT in the germline V gene. CDR3 size: 12 residues. In addition, the sample was reused for a study of yellow fever vaccine responses in identical twins.

The rearrangement joins TRBV6-2 or TRBV6-3 to TRBJ2-1; D gene unclear. Material for sequencing was PBMCs. The TCR was taken from a woman younger than 30 in good health. CDR3 coding DNA: TGTGCCAGCAGTAGTAGGACGAATGAGCAGTTCTTC. Its translation: CASSSRTNEQFF.